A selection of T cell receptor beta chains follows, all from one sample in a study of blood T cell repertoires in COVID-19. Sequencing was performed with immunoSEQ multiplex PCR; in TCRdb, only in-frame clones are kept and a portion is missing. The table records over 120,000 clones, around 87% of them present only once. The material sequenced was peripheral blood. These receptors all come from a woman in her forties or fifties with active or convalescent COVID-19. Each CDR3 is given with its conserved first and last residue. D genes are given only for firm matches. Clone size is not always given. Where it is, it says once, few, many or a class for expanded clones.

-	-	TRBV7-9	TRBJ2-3	CASSPRQLTDTQYF	TGTGCCAGCAGCCCCCGACAGCTAACAGATACGCAGTATTTT
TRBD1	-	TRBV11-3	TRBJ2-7	CASSLDGQDQTSYEQYF	TGTGCCAGCAGCTTAGATGGACAGGACCAGACCTCCTACGAGCAGTACTTC
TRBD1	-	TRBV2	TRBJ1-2	CASSGRQGAYGYTF	TGTGCCAGCAGTGGAAGACAGGGCGCGTATGGCTACACCTTC
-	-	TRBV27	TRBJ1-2	CASSLNSANYGYTF	TGTGCCAGCAGCCTAAACTCCGCTAACTATGGCTACACCTTC
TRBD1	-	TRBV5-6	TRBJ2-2	CASSRTGVRTGELFF	TGTGCCAGCAGCAGGACAGGGGTGAGGACCGGGGAGCTGTTTTTT
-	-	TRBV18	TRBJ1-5	CASSPVATETYSNQPQHF	TGTGCCAGCTCACCGGTGGCAACAGAAACTTATAGCAATCAGCCCCAGCATTTT
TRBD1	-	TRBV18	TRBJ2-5	CASSSLGQGFGETQYF	TGTGCCAGCTCATCCTTAGGACAGGGGTTTGGGGAGACCCAGTACTTC
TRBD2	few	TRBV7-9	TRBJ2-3	CASSLAGDADTQYF	TGTGCCAGCAGCTTGGCGGGAGACGCAGATACGCAGTATTTT
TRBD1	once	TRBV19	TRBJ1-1	CASIGPGQGTLNTEAFF	TGTGCCAGTATTGGCCCGGGACAGGGCACGTTGAACACTGAAGCTTTCTTT
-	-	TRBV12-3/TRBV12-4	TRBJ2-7	CASARSGEQYF	TGTGCCAGCGCACGGAGTGGCGAGCAGTACTTC
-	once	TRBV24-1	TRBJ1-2	CATSDAPRDYGYTF	TGTGCCACCAGTGATGCACCTCGGGACTATGGCTACACCTTC
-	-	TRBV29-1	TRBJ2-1	CSVERTTSSNEQFF	TGCAGCGTTGAACGGACTACCTCTAGCAATGAGCAGTTCTTC
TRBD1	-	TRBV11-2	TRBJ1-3	CASSLDRASGNTIYF	TGTGCCAGCAGCCTTGACAGGGCGTCTGGAAACACCATATATTTT
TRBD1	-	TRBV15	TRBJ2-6	CATRDSGGANVLTF	TGTGCCACCCGGGACAGTGGTGGGGCCAACGTCCTGACTTTC
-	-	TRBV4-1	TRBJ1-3	CASSGASLSSGNTIYF	TGCGCCAGCAGCGGGGCCAGTCTAAGCTCTGGAAACACCATATATTTT
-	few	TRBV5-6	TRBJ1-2	CASSRRSEGFNYGYTF	TGTGCCAGCAGCCGTAGATCCGAGGGATTTAACTATGGCTACACCTTC
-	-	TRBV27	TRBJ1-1	CASSLSSGFSTEAFF	TGTGCCAGCAGTTTATCGTCAGGGTTTAGCACTGAAGCTTTCTTT
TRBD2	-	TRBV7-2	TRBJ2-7	CASSYSIAGGSYEQYF	TGTGCCAGCAGCTATTCCATAGCGGGCGGCTCCTACGAGCAGTACTTC
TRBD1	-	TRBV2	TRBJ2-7	CASSRGQGLIYEQYF	TGTGCCAGCTCCCGGGGACAGGGATTGATCTACGAGCAGTACTTC
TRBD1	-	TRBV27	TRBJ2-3	CASSLRDRFGTDTQYF	TGTGCCAGCAGTCTCCGGGACAGGTTTGGGACAGATACGCAGTATTTT
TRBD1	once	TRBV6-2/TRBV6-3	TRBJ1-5	CASSYGGTVSNQPQHF	TGTGCCAGCAGTTATGGGGGGACAGTTAGCAATCAGCCCCAGCATTTT
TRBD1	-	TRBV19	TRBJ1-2	CASSIEWTGLNGYTF	TGTGCCAGTAGTATAGAATGGACAGGGCTCAATGGCTACACCTTC
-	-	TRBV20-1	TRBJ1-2	CSASKGNGYTF	TGCAGTGCTAGTAAGGGGAATGGCTACACCTTC
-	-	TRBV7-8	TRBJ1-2	CASSTSREGYTF	TGTGCCAGCAGCACTTCGAGGGAGGGCTACACCTTC
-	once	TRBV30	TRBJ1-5	CAWSSGASNQPQHF	TGTGCCTGGAGTAGTGGGGCTAGCAATCAGCCCCAGCATTTT
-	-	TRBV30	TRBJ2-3	CAWSAGADTQYF	TGTGCCTGGAGTGCCGGGGCAGATACGCAGTATTTT
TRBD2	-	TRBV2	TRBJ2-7	CASIKGLAGIDYEQYF	TGTGCCAGCATCAAAGGACTAGCGGGCATAGACTACGAGCAGTACTTC
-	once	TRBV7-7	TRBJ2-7	CASSLGGGSDEQYF	TGTGCTAGCAGCTTAGGAGGGGGCAGCGACGAGCAGTACTTC
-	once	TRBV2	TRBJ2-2	CASSEKGGQVNTGELFF	TGTGCCAGCAGTGAAAAGGGAGGACAGGTGAACACCGGGGAGCTGTTTTTT
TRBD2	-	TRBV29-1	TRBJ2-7	CSAKTSEASEQYF	TGCAGCGCTAAGACTAGCGAAGCTTCCGAGCAGTACTTC
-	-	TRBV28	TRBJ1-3	CASSFGVSGNTIYF	TGTGCCAGCAGTTTCGGGGTCTCTGGAAACACCATATATTTT
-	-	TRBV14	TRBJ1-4	CASSQGGYEKLFF	TGTGCCAGCAGCCAGGGGGGGTATGAAAAACTGTTTTTT
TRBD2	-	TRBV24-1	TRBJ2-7	CATSDFENHRTSGRELYDEQYF	TGTGCCACCAGTGATTTTGAAAACCACCGGACTAGCGGGAGAGAGCTGTATGACGAGCAGTACTTC
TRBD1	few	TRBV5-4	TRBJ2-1	CASSNRDRPYNEQFF	TGTGCCAGCAGCAACCGGGACAGACCTTACAATGAGCAGTTCTTC
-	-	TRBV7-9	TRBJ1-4	CASSSSSTGPYEKLFF	TGTGCCAGCAGCTCCTCCTCGACAGGTCCTTATGAAAAACTGTTTTTT
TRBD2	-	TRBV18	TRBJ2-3	CASSPQAGATDTQYF	TGTGCCAGCTCACCACAGGCGGGAGCGACAGATACGCAGTATTTT
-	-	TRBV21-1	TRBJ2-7	CARFGRRIHRSYEQYF	TGTGCCAGGTTTGGGAGAAGGATCCACCGCTCCTACGAGCAGTACTTC
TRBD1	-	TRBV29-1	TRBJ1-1	CSAGRTGSTEAFF	TGCAGCGCTGGAAGGACAGGGTCCACTGAAGCTTTCTTT
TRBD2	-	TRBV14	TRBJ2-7	CASSPETSGRALSYEQYF	TGTGCCAGCAGCCCGGAGACTAGCGGGAGGGCCCTCTCCTACGAGCAGTACTTC